This TCR beta chain is drawn from a study of T cell responses to AZD1222 COVID-19 vaccine. Only in-frame clones appear in the TCRdb table, and some are missing; sequencing was by immunoSEQ multiplex PCR. The top ten clones hold less than 3.5% of a sample with about 150,000 clones, 88% of them seen once. Points on this clone: The antigen is unknown.

General study points: Clonal diversity may have been underestimated, and the donors were mostly white British, with more females than males.

The junction had 11 bases not matched to a gene; V was cut back by 6 bases and J by 8 bases. Germline CDR1 reads SGHAT; CDR2 reads FQNNGV. This CDR3 is built from 14 residues. The receptor was derived from an adult in good health. The chain links TRBV11-2 to TRBJ1-2; 8 positions agree with TRBD1. The sequencing used peripheral blood, collected on day 0 of AZD1222 vaccination. The CDR3: CASSHGQGGRGYTF. For the CDR3, the DNA is TGTGCCAGCAGTCACGGACAGGGTGGACGAGGCTACACCTTC.